This T cell receptor (beta chain) was retrieved from a study of identical twins (dated by TCRdb to about 2016). Turning to the overall study: The study deep-sequenced TCR alpha and beta repertoires from monozygotic twins, unrelated adults of various ages and cord blood to test whether fetal clonotypes persist. To rule out contamination, the twin experiments were replicated at different times with different library preparation protocols. The paper as a whole reports these results and caveats: Fewer insertions were carried by abundant cord blood beta clonotypes, a similar but weaker trend appeared in young adult naive repertoires, and no such trend appeared in memory repertoires. Because the same donors could not be followed over many years, the conclusions relied on cross-sectional statistical analysis. Compared with coincidental sharing between unrelated individuals, out-of-frame TCR alpha sequences shared between twins showed an excess of sequences with low generation probability. In beta out-of-frame sequences, excess twin sharing was weaker, because having fewer shared sequences lowered the signal-to-noise ratio. Invariant T cells such as MAIT and iNKT could partly confound zero-insertion analyses, though diverse VJ usage argued against this for most clonotypes. Recombination models systematically underestimated out-of-frame TCR alpha sharing in monozygotic twins but agreed with sharing between unrelated individuals.

Library preparation was by 5' RACE. Sequencing took place on an Illumina HiSeq 2000. Template switching added a universal primer binding site, and the final cDNA carried a unique molecular identifier that allowed TCR cDNA molecules to be counted accurately. Specific primers in the conserved constant-segment region were used to synthesize first-strand cDNA for the TCR alpha and beta chains. Each cDNA library was double barcoded, with a SMART-Mk sample barcode plus Illumina barcodes, to control for contamination. TruSeq adapter sequences along with Illumina sample barcodes were introduced in two successive PCR steps. The Illumina HiSeq platform was used with custom primers to sequence TCR alpha and beta cDNA libraries. On the study's bioinformatics: MiGEC was used to process raw reads and extract unique molecular identifiers, and MiXCR was used to find CDR3 positions. Recombination models were inferred per individual with the repgenHMM and IGoR tools using an EM algorithm. Shared clonotypes were analyzed with the tcR package in R, and sharing was normalized by the product of cloneset sizes. To study raw recombination without the effects of thymic and clonal selection, out-of-frame nonproductive sequences were analyzed. TCRdb reworked the public reads: Q25 trimming with fastp, MiXCR clone assembly, productive beta chains retained. CDR3 protein sequences are deduplicated, and each keeps its most common genes and DNA. The V and J calls were determined by TCRdb, not by the authors. Across this sample there are 200,000 to 250,000 distinct CDR3 sequences, with approximately 12% seen only once. 4% to 5% of the sample goes to the ten largest clones.

Comment on this clonotype: Its antigen has not been determined. There are no base qualities to consult, and no much larger clone falls within one base.

From cysteine to phenylalanine, the CDR3 is 13 amino acids long. Only the CDR3 part of the read is kept: 39 bases, read in frame from the first base. The germline V gene supplies CDR1 SGHTA and CDR2 FQGNSA. The germline V end is reduced by 6 bases and the J end by 2 bases; junction bases left unmatched: 3. Every donor was a healthy Caucasian. Three pairs of female monozygotic twins, all aged roughly 18 to 29 years, were included in the twin cohort. Miltenyi CD45RO+ enrichment and human naive T-cell isolation kits were used to isolate memory (CD45RO+) and naive T cells from PBMC. Separately, the same data were catalogued under a study of yellow fever vaccine responses in identical twins. The second study's authors report: According to the authors, the vaccine-induced T cell response in identical twins seemed to be partly convergent and partly specific to each individual. In the study, vaccine-responding T cell clones were precisely tracked in identical twins.

The source is a woman younger than 30 in good health. Sequencing was done on a sample of memory (CD45RO+) T cells sorted from blood. The sample's cell subset or site label, decoded: CD45RO+ enriched T cells. In this chain, TRBV7-2 is recombined with TRBJ2-5; a stretch of 7 junction bases matches TRBD1. The CDR3 is CASSRQGQETQYF. The sequenced DNA: TGTGCCAGCAGTCGACAGGGACAAGAGACCCAGTACTTC.